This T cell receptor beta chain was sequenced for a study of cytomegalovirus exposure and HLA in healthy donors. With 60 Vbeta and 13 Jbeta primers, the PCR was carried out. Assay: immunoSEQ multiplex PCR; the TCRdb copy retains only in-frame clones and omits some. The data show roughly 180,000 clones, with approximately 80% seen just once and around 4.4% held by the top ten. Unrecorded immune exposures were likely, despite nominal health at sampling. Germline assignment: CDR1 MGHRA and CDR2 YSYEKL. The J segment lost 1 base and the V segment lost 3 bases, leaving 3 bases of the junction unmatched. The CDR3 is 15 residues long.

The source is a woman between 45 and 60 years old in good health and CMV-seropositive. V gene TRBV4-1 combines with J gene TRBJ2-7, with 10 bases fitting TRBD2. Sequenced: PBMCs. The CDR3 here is CASSQLAGESYEQYF. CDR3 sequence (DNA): TGCGCCAGCAGCCAGCTAGCGGGGGAATCCTACGAGCAGTACTTC.